This TCR beta chain came from a study of Ad26.COV2.S vaccination and SARS-CoV-2 variants. The overall study: Participants got Ad26.COV2.S intramuscularly, once or twice 56 days apart.

The sample's treatment: some 19 received Ad26.COV2.S at low or high dose, single or two shots; a few received placebo; per-sample allocation not given. Each sample was drawn 63 days after the first injection (of vaccine or placebo). Participants' vaccine, an Ad26 vector, delivered Wuhan-strain SARS-CoV-2 spike. Clones were sequenced by immunoSEQ multiplex PCR, and TCRdb holds only the in-frame ones, with some missing. The data show around 300,000 clones, with about 88% seen just once and 6.4% held by the top ten. Worth noting for this clone: Antigen specificity is unknown.

CDR1 and CDR2 (germline): SGHDT, YYEEEE. CDR3 size: 16 residues. V gave up 2 bases and J gave up 4 bases; unmatched junction bases: 11. Study-level results: Responses of T cells in total may have been underestimated by the TCR breadth and depth analyses. Across vaccine and placebo recipients, the breadth of non-spike TCRs was similar.

The V gene is TRBV5-6, the J gene TRBJ1-2, with 7 bases fitting TRBD1. The clonotype originates from a person aged 18-60 years who received the Ad26.COV2.S COVID-19 vaccine or a placebo. The sample here was peripheral blood, taken in a trial of Ad26.COV2.S vaccine versus placebo. The CDR3 DNA is TGTGCCAGCAGCTTCGGGACAGCCGACTGGGGCTATGGCTACACCTTC. This codes for CASSFGTADWGYGYTF.